This is a list of T cell receptor beta chains from one sample in a study of T cell responses to AZD1222 COVID-19 vaccine. Profiling relied on immunoSEQ multiplex PCR, and the TCRdb table lists in-frame clones only, not all of them. The repertoire includes tens of thousands of clones, roughly 89% of them detected once, and approximately 8.6% sits in the top ten. Specimen: peripheral blood, collected 28 days after the second AZD1222 dose. Receptor source: an adult who received the AZD1222 COVID-19 vaccine. Both conserved end residues are part of each CDR3. A D gene is named only where the DNA matches it firmly. Rows may omit the clone size; those that give it use once, few, many or a size class.

size: .; V: TRBV7-2; J: TRBJ2-7; D: .; CDR3: CASSLAPPGVGEQYF; DNA: TGTGCCAGCAGCTTGGCACCCCCAGGGGTTGGCGAGCAGTACTTC
size: .; V: TRBV15; J: TRBJ1-4; D: .; CDR3: CATSRDGSGVQARREKLFF; DNA: TGTGCCACCAGCAGAGATGGGTCGGGGGTGCAGGCTCGAAGGGAAAAACTGTTTTTT
size: .; V: TRBV5-1; J: TRBJ2-3; D: TRBD2; CDR3: CASRVTSGSDTQYF; DNA: TGCGCCAGCAGGGTCACTAGCGGGAGTGATACGCAGTATTTT
size: .; V: TRBV6-5; J: TRBJ1-5; D: .; CDR3: CASSYSGDSNQPQHF; DNA: TGTGCCAGCAGTTACTCCGGGGATAGCAATCAGCCCCAGCATTTT
size: .; V: TRBV6-4; J: TRBJ1-2; D: .; CDR3: CASSLYSGYTF; DNA: TGTGCCAGCAGCCTCTACTCAGGCTACACCTTC
size: .; V: TRBV4-2; J: TRBJ2-1; D: TRBD2; CDR3: CASSQDERGGHEQFF; DNA: TGTGCCAGCAGCCAAGATGAGCGGGGGGGCCACGAGCAGTTCTTC
size: .; V: TRBV19; J: TRBJ1-5; D: .; CDR3: CASLEGGNQPQHF; DNA: TGTGCCAGTTTGGAGGGTGGCAATCAGCCCCAGCATTTT
size: .; V: TRBV10-3; J: TRBJ2-3; D: TRBD2; CDR3: CAISPTSGGPTDTQYF; DNA: TGTGCCATCAGTCCTACTAGCGGGGGGCCCACAGATACGCAGTATTTT
size: .; V: TRBV9; J: TRBJ2-1; D: .; CDR3: CASSHPRGASYNEQFF; DNA: TGTGCCAGCAGCCACCCGAGGGGCGCTTCCTACAATGAGCAGTTCTTC
size: .; V: TRBV7-2; J: TRBJ1-2; D: TRBD1; CDR3: CASSITGGEGYGYTF; DNA: TGTGCCAGCAGCATAACAGGGGGAGAGGGCTATGGCTACACCTTC
size: .; V: TRBV7-9; J: TRBJ1-6; D: .; CDR3: CASSFEPSGSPLHF; DNA: TGTGCCAGCAGCTTTGAGCCTAGTGGTTCACCCCTCCACTTT
size: .; V: TRBV28; J: TRBJ1-1; D: .; CDR3: CASSPRGGTEAFF; DNA: TGTGCCAGCAGCCCGAGGGGGGGGACTGAAGCTTTCTTT
size: few; V: TRBV27; J: TRBJ1-5; D: .; CDR3: CASSPWQGDQPQHF; DNA: TGTGCCAGCAGTCCCTGGCAGGGCGATCAGCCCCAGCATTTT
size: .; V: TRBV6-5; J: TRBJ1-4; D: .; CDR3: CASSPGSRVFEKLFF; DNA: TGTGCCAGCAGCCCCGGATCCCGGGTGTTTGAAAAACTGTTTTTT
size: .; V: TRBV5-6; J: TRBJ2-2; D: .; CDR3: CASTLGPAYTGELFF; DNA: TGTGCCAGCACCCTCGGGCCAGCCTACACCGGGGAGCTGTTTTTT
size: .; V: TRBV27; J: TRBJ1-1; D: TRBD1; CDR3: CASLITGAGNTEAFF; DNA: TGTGCCAGTCTAATTACAGGGGCGGGGAACACTGAAGCTTTCTTT
size: .; V: TRBV29-1; J: TRBJ1-2; D: .; CDR3: CSVEFASYGYTF; DNA: TGCAGCGTTGAGTTTGCGAGCTATGGCTACACCTTC
size: .; V: TRBV4-1; J: TRBJ1-2; D: TRBD1; CDR3: CASSQEDDRALLGGYGYTF; DNA: TGCGCCAGCAGCCAAGAGGATGACAGGGCGCTATTAGGAGGCTATGGCTACACCTTC
size: few; V: TRBV12-3/TRBV12-4; J: TRBJ2-5; D: TRBD2; CDR3: CASSTGGRETQYF; DNA: TGTGCCAGCAGTACGGGGGGGCGAGAGACCCAGTACTTC
size: .; V: TRBV7-2; J: TRBJ2-5; D: .; CDR3: CASSHRETQYF; DNA: TGTGCCAGCAGCCACAGAGAGACCCAGTACTTC
size: once; V: TRBV9; J: TRBJ2-2; D: .; CDR3: CASSVGSLTETLTGELFF; DNA: TGTGCCAGCAGCGTAGGTTCCCTCACGGAGACACTCACCGGGGAGCTGTTTTTT
size: once; V: TRBV5-1; J: TRBJ1-1; D: .; CDR3: CASSLDGFMNTEAFF; DNA: TGCGCCAGCAGCTTGGACGGATTCATGAACACTGAAGCTTTCTTT
size: .; V: TRBV3-1/TRBV3-2; J: TRBJ1-2; D: .; CDR3: CASSFTGGDGYTF; DNA: TGTGCCAGCAGCTTTACCGGGGGAGATGGCTACACCTTC
size: .; V: TRBV28; J: TRBJ1-5; D: .; CDR3: CASSPDPYYSNQPQHF; DNA: TGTGCCAGCAGTCCGGACCCCTATTATAGCAATCAGCCCCAGCATTTT
size: .; V: TRBV15; J: TRBJ2-7; D: TRBD1; CDR3: CATSPLGQEAYEQYF; DNA: TGTGCCACCAGCCCTCTGGGACAGGAGGCCTACGAGCAGTACTTC